Following are 30 T cell receptor beta chains from one sample sequenced in a study of beta chain features in type 1 diabetes. Isolated RNA was reverse transcribed in full, so expressed TCRB transcripts were sequenced. Some clones are missing from TCRdb's copy, which holds only in-frame ones; the method was immunoSEQ multiplex PCR. Here the sample spans just over 600,000 clones, 15% to 17% being singletons. The sequenced material came from naive CD4+ T cells from blood. The source of these receptors is a man aged 18 to 35 in good health.

This clone was recorded a few times. The chain recombines TRBV5-1 with TRBJ2-1; 11 positions agree with TRBD1. Per the germline V gene, CDR1 is SGHRS and CDR2 is YFSETQ. The CDR3 is 15 residues long. Trimming removed 3 bases from V and 7 bases from J; junction bases left unmatched: 6. CDR3 loop: CASSSPGQGDNEQFF. CDR3 bases: TGCGCCAGCAGCTCCCCGGGACAGGGGGATAATGAGCAGTTCTTC.

The chain couples TRBV27 to TRBJ2-3; D unresolved. Germline V gives CDR1 MNHEY, CDR2 SMNVEV (reference sequence). V gave up 3 bases and J gave up 2 bases, with 6 bases separating them. The CDR3 length is 13 residues. For the CDR3, the DNA is TGTGCCAGCAGTTTTAAGGTCACAGATACGCAGTATTTT. Its translation is CASSFKVTDTQYF.

Notes on this clone: At one of its ends the junction is not consistent with the germline gene, which may arise from a read error. This chain uses TRBV6-1 with TRBJ2-3; a weak D match, TRBD1 (5 bases). The CDR3 runs to 14 residues. CDR1 and CDR2 from the germline V gene are MNHNS and SASEGT. The CDR3 nucleotides read TGTGCCAGCAGAGAAGGGGCGGGCACAGATACGCAGTATTTT. Amino acids: CASREGAGTDTQYF.

The table lists this clone with a few counts. The CDR3 protein is CASKRGQGSDYGYTF. The CDR3 DNA reads as TGCGCCAGCAAAAGGGGACAGGGATCGGACTATGGCTACACCTTC. The chain employs TRBV5-1 and TRBJ1-2; 9 positions match TRBD1. The CDR3 runs to 15 residues. Trimming removed 6 bases from V and 3 bases from J; junction bases left unmatched: 9. From germline, CDR1 is SGHRS and CDR2 YFSETQ.

CDR3 DNA sequence: TGTGCCACCAGCAGAGATGGGCGGGCTGTCGATACGCAGTATTTT. Its translation is CATSRDGRAVDTQYF. This rearrangement joins TRBV15 to TRBJ2-3; maybe TRBD2 (5 bases). CDR1 LNHNV and CDR2 YYDKDF come from the germline V gene (reference sequence). There are 15 residues in the CDR3. V lost 0 bases, J lost 6 bases, and 13 bases lay in between.

J is TRBJ2-5 and V is TRBV5-4; 7 nucleotides line up with TRBD1. The CDR3 spans 13 residues. The germline V gene encodes CDR1 SGHNT and CDR2 YYREEE (reference sequence). The trim removed 5 bases at V and 5 bases at J, leaving 6 bases unmatched. CDR3 coding DNA: TGTGCCAGCAGGCCCACAGGGGACGAGACCCAGTACTTC. Translation gives CASRPTGDETQYF.

This clone was detected a few times. V usage is TRBV30 and J usage is TRBJ2-1; D is undetermined. Germline V gives CDR1 GTSNPN, CDR2 SVGIG (reference sequence). The CDR3 totals 17 residues. Trimming stripped 3 bases from V and 0 bases from J, with 18 bases between. Written as DNA, the CDR3 is TGTGCCTGGAGGCCCCTCCCGGCTAAGAGCTCCTACAATGAGCAGTTCTTC. It specifies CAWRPLPAKSSYNEQFF.

This clone has a handful of counts. CDR3 sequence: CASSPITGGSTEAFF. For the CDR3, the DNA is TGTGCCAGCAGTCCTATCACTGGGGGCAGCACTGAAGCTTTCTTT. This chain connects TRBV7-3 to TRBJ1-1; tentatively, D is TRBD1 (6 bases). The CDR3 consists of 15 residues. With 6 bases removed from V and 4 bases from J, the gap between germline ends came to 18 bases. Germline CDR1 and CDR2: SGHTA and FQGTGA.

This chain joins TRBV28 and TRBJ2-3, with D hard to call. This CDR3 has 15 amino acids. Germline V lookup: CDR1 MDHEN, CDR2 SYDVKM. Deletions cut 8 bases from V and 0 bases from J, with 15 bases between. The CDR3 protein is CASSSLYRSTDTQYF. In DNA, the CDR3 is TGTGCCAGCTCAAGTTTATACAGAAGCACAGATACGCAGTATTTT.

The rearrangement links TRBV18 to TRBJ2-5, with 14 nucleotides matching TRBD2. Per germline, CDR1 KGHSH and CDR2 LQKENI. The CDR3 extends over 18 amino acids. Trimming at V came to 3 bases and at J to 2 bases, leaving 8 bases not matched to a gene. CDR3: CASSPWGLAGVGQETQYF. CDR3 nucleotides: TGTGCCAGCTCACCCTGGGGACTAGCGGGAGTCGGTCAAGAGACCCAGTACTTC. The full variable domain, completed using reference TRBV18 and TRBJ2-5, is NAGVMQNPRHLVRRRGQEARLRCSPMKGHSHVYWYRQLPEEGLKFMVYLQKENIIDESGMPKERFSAEFPKEGPSILRIQQVVRGDSAAYFCASSPWGLAGVGQETQYFGPGTRLLVL.

V and J are TRBV5-1 and TRBJ2-1; maybe TRBD1 (6 bases). V dropped 6 bases and J dropped 3 bases, with 13 bases sitting between them. The V gene's germline CDR1 is SGHRS and CDR2 YFSETQ. The CDR3 is made up of 14 amino acids. The CDR3 loop is CASTQQGLYNEQFF. The CDR3 region has the DNA TGCGCCAGCACTCAGCAGGGGCTCTACAATGAGCAGTTCTTC. Based on the CDR3 plus reference TRBV5-1 and TRBJ2-1, the full variable domain is KAGVTQTPRYLIKTRGQQVTLSCSPISGHRSVSWYQQTPGQGLQFLFEYFSETQRNKGNFPGRFSGRQFSNSRSEMNVSTLELGDSALYLCASTQQGLYNEQFFGPGTRLTVL.

The V and J genes are TRBV27 and TRBJ2-5, with 8 bases lining up with TRBD2. Germline V gene sequence: CDR1 MNHEY, CDR2 SMNVEV (reference sequence). V lost 2 bases to trimming and J lost 5 bases; unmatched junction nucleotides: 16. This CDR3 is built from 18 residues. As DNA, the CDR3 is TGTGCCAGCAGTTTACTTATCCCTAAAGTAGCGGGGTATGAGACCCAGTACTTC. Amino acid sequence: CASSLLIPKVAGYETQYF.

This clone was detected only a few times. This chain connects TRBV11-2 to TRBJ1-2; D gene uncertain. The germline CDR1 and CDR2 sequences are SGHAT and FQNNGV. V lost 5 bases to trimming and J lost 4 bases, with 20 bases between them. This CDR3 has 16 amino acids. The CDR3 nucleotides read TGTGCCAGCAGCCCCGAAGGGATTCGTACTATCTATGGCTACACCTTC. It translates to CASSPEGIRTIYGYTF.

This clone occurred a few times. The V call is TRBV5-1, the J call TRBJ2-2; TRBD2 aligns across 10 bases. With 0 bases clipped from V and 4 bases from J, the junction kept 15 bases outside the gene matches. Per germline, CDR1 SGHRS and CDR2 YFSETQ. This CDR3 has 20 amino acids. The DNA of the CDR3 is TGCGCCAGCAGCTTGGGGCTAGCGGGAGTAACTGATCTACGCACCGGGGAGCTGTTTTTT. Protein product: CASSLGLAGVTDLRTGELFF.

The V gene is TRBV11-2, the J gene TRBJ2-3, with D maybe TRBD2 (6 bases). Germline values: CDR1 SGHAT, CDR2 FQNNGV. This CDR3 contains 17 residues. Trimming left V 1 base short and J 3 bases short, with 17 bases between. For the CDR3, the DNA is TGTGCCAGCAGCTTAGGTCGACTCCCCCGGGGGACAGATACGCAGTATTTT. It yields the protein CASSLGRLPRGTDTQYF.

This clone showed up just once. The V call is TRBV18, the J call TRBJ2-7; D is unresolved. The V end lost 2 bases, the J end lost 6 bases, and 8 bases lay between the germline ends. CDR3 length: 12 residues. Germline assignment: CDR1 KGHSH and CDR2 LQKENI. In nucleotides, the CDR3 is TGTGCCAGCTCACCATTCGAGGCCGAGCAGTACTTC. Translation gives CASSPFEAEQYF.

The chain joins TRBV14 to TRBJ1-1; D not resolved. Germline V lookup: CDR1 SGHDN, CDR2 FVKESK. CDR3 length: 15 residues. Trimming removed 4 bases at V and 8 bases at J, with 20 bases between. The CDR3 region has the DNA TGTGCCAGCAGCCCATTTGTGAAAGGTCCCACAGAAGCTTTCTTT. Its protein is CASSPFVKGPTEAFF. The entire variable domain, with the rest obtained from reference TRBV14 and TRBJ1-1, is as follows: EAGVTQFPSHSVIEKGQTVTLRCDPISGHDNLYWYRRVMGKEIKFLLHFVKESKQDESGMPNNRFLAERTGGTYSTLKVQPAELEDSGVYFCASSPFVKGPTEAFFGQGTRLTVV.

V is TRBV11-1 and J is TRBJ1-1, with a possible D match to TRBD1 (5 bases). The CDR3 extends over 16 amino acids. V lost 2 bases and J 5 bases, leaving 18 bases between the germline ends. Germline V gene sequence: CDR1 SGHAT, CDR2 FQDESV (reference sequence). The CDR3 DNA is TGTGCCAGCAGCTTATATGAGAGGGGTGCATATACTGAAGCTTTCTTT. It translates to CASSLYERGAYTEAFF.

The chain carries TRBV5-1 and TRBJ2-6, with D possibly matching TRBD1 (6 bases). The CDR3 is made up of 15 amino acids. Trimming pared 4 bases from V and 1 base from J, leaving 9 bases between. Germline V lookup: CDR1 SGHRS, CDR2 YFSETQ. CDR3 coding DNA: TGCGCCAGCAGCACCGGACAGTCTGGGGCCAACGTCCTGACTTTC. Protein product: CASSTGQSGANVLTF.

As concerns this clone: Compared with germline, one end of the junction differs, possibly owing to a read error. The chain joins TRBV5-4 to TRBJ2-7, with TRBD2 matching over 8 bases. Germline lookup yields CDR1 SGHNT and CDR2 YYREEE (reference sequence). This CDR3 is built from 11 residues. CDR3 bases: TGCGCCAGCTATGCGGGGGGCGAGCAGTACTTC. Translation gives CASYAGGEQYF.

The V call is TRBV6-6, the J call TRBJ2-1; D possibly corresponds to TRBD1 (6 bases). The V gene's germline CDR1 is MNHNY and CDR2 SVGAGI (reference sequence). This CDR3 spans 14 amino acids. The V end lost 5 bases, the J end lost 3 bases, and 11 bases lay between the germline ends. The CDR3 DNA reads as TGTGCCAGCAGTAATACGGACAGCTACAATGAGCAGTTCTTC. Protein product: CASSNTDSYNEQFF.

A few counts support this clone. The sample carries other DNA sequences with the same CDR3. The genes are TRBV20-1 and TRBJ1-2; 7 bases match TRBD1. The V segment lost 6 bases and the J segment 8 bases; nucleotides outside the gene matches: 6. The CDR3 extends over 11 amino acids. In germline, CDR1 is DFQATT, CDR2 SNEGSKA (reference sequence). CDR3 DNA: TGCAGTGCCTCAGGGGGAGGAGGCTACACCTTC. It yields the protein CSASGGGGYTF.

The chain has TRBV5-1 and TRBJ2-1; 7 bases fit TRBD2. The CDR3 is 14 amino acids. Unmatched junction bases numbered 4, after V lost 2 bases and J lost 5 bases. The germline V gene has CDR1 SGHRS and CDR2 YFSETQ. The CDR3 loop reads CASSFPSGNNEQFF. Here the CDR3 DNA reads TGCGCCAGCAGCTTTCCTAGCGGAAACAATGAGCAGTTCTTC.

In this sample, this clone turned up once. The chain is built from TRBV9 and TRBJ1-2; D is ambiguous. CDR3 size: 14 residues. Trimming took 0 bases from V and 4 from J, leaving 10 bases between them. The V gene's germline CDR1 is SGDLS and CDR2 YYNGEE. CDR3 sequence: CASSVDKGPYGYTF. CDR3 DNA sequence: TGTGCCAGCAGCGTAGATAAAGGGCCCTATGGCTACACCTTC.

The rearrangement joins TRBV21-1 to TRBJ2-1; the listed D gene, TRBD2, was not tested against the DNA. TRBV21-1 is a pseudogene segment. The CDR3 covers 16 residues. CDR3 sequence (DNA): TGTGCCAGCAGCAAAGCGCGAGGGTCCTCCTACAATGAGCAGTTCTTC. It is translated as CASSKARGSSYNEQFF.

This clone appeared a few times. The chain carries TRBV12-5 and TRBJ1-1, with D possibly TRBD1 on 5 matching bases. V lost 0 bases and J lost 8, with 16 bases in between. The CDR3 runs to 15 residues. Germline V lookup: CDR1 LGHNT, CDR2 FRNRAP. CDR3 protein: CASGLVLGQGLEAFF. CDR3 DNA sequence: TGTGCTAGTGGTTTGGTACTAGGGCAGGGCCTGGAAGCTTTCTTT.

This clone was observed a few times. The V call is TRBV4-3, the J call TRBJ1-2; weak D call: TRBD1 (6 bases). There are 15 residues in the CDR3. With 0 bases removed from V and 5 bases from J, the gap between germline ends came to 13 bases. CDR1 LGHNA and CDR2 YSLEER come from the germline V gene. Written as DNA, the CDR3 is TGCGCCAGCAGCCAAGAATGGACAGAAAGATATGGCTACACCTTC. It yields the protein CASSQEWTERYGYTF.

The chain is built from TRBV7-7 and TRBJ2-2; D may be TRBD1 or TRBD2 (5 bases each). Trimming shortened V by 5 bases and J by 6 bases, and 10 bases separated the two germline ends. CDR1 and CDR2 from the germline V gene are SSHAT and FNYEAQ (reference sequence). The CDR3 has 13 residues. CDR3 region: CASSIGTAGELFF. The DNA for the CDR3 is TGTGCCAGCAGCATTGGGACGGCCGGGGAGCTGTTTTTT.

This clone was seen a handful of times. This chain joins TRBV6-6 and TRBJ1-2, with 7 positions matching TRBD1. V shed 7 bases, J shed 5 bases, and the junction held 7 bases outside the gene matches. Germline V gene sequence: CDR1 MNHNY, CDR2 SVGAGI (reference sequence). The length of the CDR3 is 13 residues. The DNA for the CDR3 is TGTGCCAGCACCACGGACAGGAAATATGGCTACACCTTC. It codes for CASTTDRKYGYTF.

This clone was seen only a few times. The CDR3 coding sequence is TGTGCCAGCAGCTTGGGAGCTAGCCAGGGGGGATGGTTCTTC. It specifies CASSLGASQGGWFF. This chain joins TRBV5-4 and TRBJ2-1, with D maybe TRBD1 (7 bases). Per germline, CDR1 SGHNT and CDR2 YYREEE (reference sequence). The ends were cut back, 0 bases at V and 15 bases at J, with 19 bases in the middle. The CDR3 runs 14 residues.